This T cell receptor beta chain was recorded in a study of early stage breast cancer tumors. As for the study in general: Of around 15 invasive breast tumors, about a dozen were hormone receptor-positive, HER2-negative. Approximately 10-fold was the mean read coverage per sample. Study-level findings and limits: Enriched TCRB sequences shared across patients were mostly commonly generated sequences. Tumors had approximately 2.5-fold higher T cell density and higher clonality than adjacent normal breast tissue.

The protocol was immunoSEQ multiplex PCR, while the TCRdb copy is restricted to in-frame clones and leaves out a portion. This sample has about 19,000 clones, with about 86% found just once. As concerns this clone: Its matching antigen is unknown.

The source of this sequence is a person between 70 and 80 years old with breast cancer. The sample taken for sequencing was blood.

CDR3 amino acids: CASSSPWTDYNSPLHF. The CDR3 bases are TGTGCCAGCAGTTCCCCTTGGACAGACTATAATTCACCCCTCCACTTT. The chain recombines TRBV28 with TRBJ1-6; a weak D match, TRBD1 (6 bases). Germline V gene data show CDR1 as MDHEN and CDR2 as SYDVKM. The CDR3 length is 16 residues. Trimming stripped 4 bases from V and 3 bases from J, with 13 bases between.